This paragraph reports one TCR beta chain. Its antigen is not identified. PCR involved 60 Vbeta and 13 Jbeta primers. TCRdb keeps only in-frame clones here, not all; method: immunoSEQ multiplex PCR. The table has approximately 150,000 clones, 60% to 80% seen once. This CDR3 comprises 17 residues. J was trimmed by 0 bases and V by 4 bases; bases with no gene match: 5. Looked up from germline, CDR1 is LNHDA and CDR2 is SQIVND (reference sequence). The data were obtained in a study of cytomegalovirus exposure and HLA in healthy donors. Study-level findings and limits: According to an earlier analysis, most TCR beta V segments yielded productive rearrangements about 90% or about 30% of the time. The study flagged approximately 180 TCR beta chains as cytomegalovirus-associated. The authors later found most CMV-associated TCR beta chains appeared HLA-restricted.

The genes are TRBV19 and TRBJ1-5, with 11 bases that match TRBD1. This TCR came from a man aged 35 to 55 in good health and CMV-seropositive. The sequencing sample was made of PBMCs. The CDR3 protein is CASSRTGGDYSNQPQHF. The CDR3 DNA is TGTGCCAGTAGTAGGACAGGGGGCGATTATAGCAATCAGCCCCAGCATTTT.